The 19 T cell receptor beta chains reported below all come from one sample, sequenced in a study of blood T cell repertoires in COVID-19. Sequenced by immunoSEQ multiplex PCR; TCRdb stores in-frame clones only, minus some. The table has 90,000 or so clones, about 90% seen once; the top ten hold roughly 6.3%. The sample taken for sequencing was peripheral blood. Receptor source: a young man with COVID-19, enrolled during active disease.

The V and J genes are TRBV18 and TRBJ2-1; 7 bases map to TRBD1. In germline, CDR1 is KGHSH, CDR2 LQKENI. Trimming cost V 3 bases and J 9 bases; bases outside gene matches: 5. The length of the CDR3 is 13 residues. CDR3 amino acids: CASSPTGDTEQFF. DNA for the CDR3: TGTGCCAGCTCACCTACAGGGGATACTGAGCAGTTCTTC.

The CDR3 bases are TGTGCCAGCAGTCTCCTAGCGGGAGGGGAGCAGTTCTTC. Protein sequence: CASSLLAGGEQFF. The rearrangement joins TRBV27 to TRBJ2-1; 12 positions agree with TRBD2. The CDR3 has 13 amino acids. Germline values: CDR1 MNHEY, CDR2 SMNVEV (reference sequence). With 5 bases clipped from V and 10 bases from J, the junction kept 3 bases outside the gene matches.

This clone was detected only once. The rearrangement uses TRBV5-6 and TRBJ1-2; weak D call: TRBD1 (6 bases). Germline CDR1 reads SGHDT; CDR2 reads YYEEEE. V lost 1 base and J 7 bases, leaving 11 bases between the germline ends. The CDR3 extends over 13 amino acids. Here the CDR3 DNA reads TGTGCCAGCAGCTTGACAGGGCAGGGTGGCTACACCTTC. Translating it yields CASSLTGQGGYTF.

A single count supports this clone. The chain has TRBV4-3 and TRBJ2-6; TRBD2 matches 8 bases. The CDR3 runs 18 residues. J lost 9 bases, V lost 0 bases, and 13 bases had no gene match. Germline loops: CDR1 LGHNA, CDR2 YSLEER. CDR3 region: CASSQETSGSPGGNVLTF. The CDR3 DNA reads as TGCGCCAGCAGCCAAGAAACTAGCGGTTCCCCCGGAGGCAACGTCCTGACTTTC.

This sequence joins TRBV15 and TRBJ1-1, with 12 bases lining up with TRBD1. The CDR3 is 16 amino acids. The V and J ends lost 0 bases and 6 bases, in that order; junction bases with no gene match: 5. CDR1 is LNHNV and CDR2 is YYDKDF in the germline V gene (reference sequence). Here the CDR3 DNA reads TGTGCCACCAGCAGAGATCTGGGACAGGGGGCCTCTGAAGCTTTCTTT. It specifies CATSRDLGQGASEAFF.

J is TRBJ1-1 and V is TRBV13, with D possibly TRBD1 on 5 matching bases. The germline V and J ends were trimmed by 0 bases and 8 bases, with 13 bases remaining between them. Germline V gene lookup returns CDR1 PRHDT and CDR2 FYEKMQ (reference sequence). The CDR3 is 14 residues long. CDR3 protein: CASSLGLGQGEAFF. The CDR3 DNA reads TGTGCCAGCAGCTTAGGCCTGGGCCAGGGAGAAGCTTTCTTT.

This clone showed up just once. The chain couples TRBV27 to TRBJ1-2, with D possibly TRBD1 on 6 matching bases. Germline CDR1 MNHEY, CDR2 SMNVEV (reference sequence). The CDR3 totals 15 residues. V shed 5 bases and J shed 5 bases, with 18 bases lying between them. In DNA form, the CDR3 reads TGTGCCAGCAGTAACCTCCAGGGGCGGATATATGGCTACACCTTC. Translating it yields CASSNLQGRIYGYTF.

This chain links TRBV28 with TRBJ2-5, with no clear D. CDR1 is MDHEN, CDR2 SYDVKM, per germline. The CDR3 runs to 13 residues. V shed 3 bases and J shed 1 base, with 6 bases lying between them. Written as DNA, the CDR3 is TGTGCCAGCAGTTTCGTCAGCCAAGAGACCCAGTACTTC. Protein product: CASSFVSQETQYF.

As DNA, the CDR3 is TGTGCCAGCAGCCCTGGTAGTGAAAATGAGCAGTTCTTC. It specifies CASSPGSENEQFF. The chain employs TRBV9 and TRBJ2-1; D is ambiguous. Trimming cost V 4 bases and J 7 bases, with 12 bases left between them. The V gene's germline CDR1 is SGDLS and CDR2 YYNGEE. The CDR3 covers 13 residues.

There are a few counts of this clone. V is TRBV5-5 and J is TRBJ2-2, with 15 bases aligning to TRBD2. V trimming: 4 bases; J trimming: 7 bases; junction bases outside the gene matches: 5. The CDR3 spans 16 residues. From germline, CDR1 is SGHKS and CDR2 YYEKEE (reference sequence). In DNA, the CDR3 is TGTGCCAGCAGCAGGGGACTAGCGGGAGGTGTCGGGGAGCTGTTTTTT. Its protein product is CASSRGLAGGVGELFF.

The CDR3 sequence is CASSTRTGNNEQYF. Here the CDR3 DNA reads TGTGCCAGCAGTACTCGGACAGGGAACAACGAGCAGTACTTC. V usage is TRBV6-5 and J usage is TRBJ2-7; TRBD1 matches 8 bases. The CDR3 totals 14 residues. Germline V gene data show CDR1 as MNHEY and CDR2 as SVGAGI. Trimming removed 5 bases from V and 5 bases from J; junction bases left unmatched: 8.

The V and J genes are TRBV11-2 and TRBJ2-2, with D unresolved. Looked up from germline, CDR1 is SGHAT and CDR2 is FQNNGV. There are 12 residues in the CDR3. Trimming shortened V by 0 bases and J by 11 bases, and 7 bases separated the two germline ends. CDR3 amino acids: CASSLDLRELFF. The CDR3 DNA is TGTGCCAGCAGCTTAGATCTGAGAGAGCTGTTTTTT.

The chain is built from TRBV3-1 (or the pseudogene TRBV3-2) and TRBJ2-1, with a possible D match to TRBD1 (6 bases). This CDR3 contains 12 residues. The germline V and J ends were trimmed by 4 bases and 8 bases, with 9 bases remaining between them. The germline CDR1 and CDR2 sequences are LGHDT and YNNKEL (reference sequence). The CDR3 here is CASSPRGHEQFF. In DNA, the CDR3 is TGTGCCAGCAGCCCCAGGGGCCATGAGCAGTTCTTC.

This chain uses TRBV5-1 with TRBJ1-2; 8 bases line up with TRBD1. With 4 bases clipped from V and 8 bases from J, the junction kept 10 bases outside the gene matches. CDR3 size: 14 residues. Germline lookup yields CDR1 SGHRS and CDR2 YFSETQ. CDR3 nucleotides: TGCGCCAGCAGCCGGATGGGACAGGTGGACGGCTACACCTTC. This translates into CASSRMGQVDGYTF.

The V call is TRBV9, the J call TRBJ1-1; no firm D call. Trimming cost V 4 bases and J 3 bases, with 10 bases left between them. Germline CDR1 and CDR2: SGDLS and YYNGEE. This CDR3 region has 13 residues. Here the CDR3 reads CASSPRGHTEAFF. CDR3 coding DNA: TGTGCCAGCAGCCCGCGGGGTCACACTGAAGCTTTCTTT.

The chain couples TRBV30 to TRBJ2-1; 8 bases map to TRBD2. The CDR3 consists of 19 residues. V lost 8 bases, J lost 4 bases, and 25 bases stayed unmatched. The germline V gene has CDR1 GTSNPN and CDR2 SVGIG (reference sequence). This CDR3 is CAQQSRMRASGSSYNEQFF. Written as DNA, the CDR3 is TGTGCCCAACAGTCCCGGATGAGGGCTAGCGGGTCTTCTTACAATGAGCAGTTCTTC.

The chain employs TRBV18 and TRBJ2-7; 10 bases are a match to TRBD1. CDR1 is KGHSH and CDR2 is LQKENI in the germline V gene. The J segment lost 7 bases and the V segment lost 2 bases, leaving 14 bases of the junction unmatched. The CDR3 spans 17 residues. The CDR3 loop is CASSPSGAGQGLLEQYF. The DNA of the CDR3 is TGTGCCAGCTCACCATCGGGGGCGGGACAGGGGCTTTTGGAGCAGTACTTC.

J is TRBJ1-3 and V is TRBV7-8, with D unresolved. The CDR3 length is 13 residues. Germline-derived CDR1 and CDR2 are SGHVS and FQNEAQ. Trimming removed 5 bases from V and 0 bases from J, with 5 bases in between. The CDR3 DNA is TGTGCCAGCAGCCCCCTCTCTGGAAACACCATATATTTT. Protein product: CASSPLSGNTIYF.

DNA for the CDR3: TGTGCCTGGAGTAGGGAAGCGGGAGTGTATGAGCAGTTCTTC. This codes for CAWSREAGVYEQFF. The chain links TRBV30 to TRBJ2-1; TRBD2 aligns across 8 bases. With V trimmed by 2 bases and J by 8 bases, 8 bases remained unmatched. CDR1 is GTSNPN, CDR2 SVGIG, per germline (reference sequence). The CDR3 has 14 amino acids.